Below, 6 T cell receptor beta chains from the same sample are listed, as sequenced in a study of blood T cells in healthy people across ages. Primers used in a second PCR of about 7 to 11 cycles were a sample-barcoded 5' primer and a J-beta primer mix. TCRdb redid the calling of the 5' RACE reads with MiXCR, one entry per CDR3 protein. The data show some 710,000 distinct CDR3 sequences, around a fifth seen once. Material: blood. These receptor sequences come from a man aged 65 to 85 in good health.

This clonotype turned up a few times. The chain recombines TRBV7-6 with TRBJ2-5; unclear D gene. The CDR3 runs to 14 residues. The V and J ends lost 5 bases and 2 bases respectively, with 12 bases between them. Per the germline V gene, CDR1 is SGHVS and CDR2 is FNYEAQ. The CDR3 nucleotides are TGTGCCAGCAGCCTGCTTGGAAAGCAAGAGACCCAGTACTTC. This sequence encodes CASSLLGKQETQYF.

The chain uses TRBV7-8 and TRBJ2-1; TRBD2 might be the D (6 bases). Trimming removed 6 bases at V and 0 bases at J, with 21 bases between. CDR1 is SGHVS and CDR2 is FQNEAQ in the germline V gene. The CDR3 length is 18 residues. CDR3 loop: CASSPSRDSSSSYNEQFF. DNA of the CDR3: TGTGCCAGCAGTCCAAGCCGGGACTCGTCGAGCTCCTACAATGAGCAGTTCTTC.

This clonotype was recorded a few times. The chain uses TRBV29-1 and TRBJ1-2; TRBD1 aligns across 7 bases. V shed 2 bases and J 1 base; nucleotides not matched to a gene: 1. Germline V gene sequence: CDR1 SQVTM, CDR2 ANQGSEA. CDR3 length: 13 residues. CDR3 residues: CSVEQGGNYGYTF. The DNA of the CDR3 is TGCAGCGTTGAACAGGGGGGTAACTATGGCTACACCTTC.

This clonotype was recorded a few times. V gene TRBV29-1 combines with J gene TRBJ1-2, with TRBD1 as a possible D gene (5 bases). From germline, CDR1 is SQVTM and CDR2 ANQGSEA. The CDR3 sequence is 12 residues long. Trimming shortened V by 3 bases and J by 4 bases, and 9 bases separated the two germline ends. The CDR3 reads CSVDREGYGYTF. CDR3 sequence (DNA): TGCAGCGTTGACAGGGAAGGCTATGGCTACACCTTC.

This clonotype was seen only a few times. This sequence joins TRBV12-3 or TRBV12-4 and TRBJ1-2, with D hard to call. The V end lost 6 bases, the J end lost 9 bases, and 14 bases lay between the germline ends. There are 12 residues in the CDR3. CDR3 nucleotide sequence: TGTGCCAGCAGCTCCGGGCGAGCAAGCTACACCTTC. Protein sequence: CASSSGRASYTF.

The table lists this clonotype with many counts. The chain uses TRBV29-1 and TRBJ2-1; the D gene is possibly TRBD2 (5 bases). Trimming cost V 4 bases and J 15 bases, with 13 bases left between them. The CDR3 is made up of 10 amino acids. Germline V gene sequence: CDR1 SQVTM, CDR2 ANQGSEA. The CDR3 region is CSVVVEVGFF. The CDR3 DNA follows: TGCAGCGTTGTCGTGGAGGTGGGGTTCTTC.